Each of the 24 T cell receptor beta chains below was sequenced from the same sample in a study of blood T cell repertoires in COVID-19. Clones were read by immunoSEQ multiplex PCR, and TCRdb kept only the in-frame ones, dropping some. The sample lists 65,000 to 95,000 clones, roughly 90% occurring once. Material for sequencing was peripheral blood. These receptors came from a man aged 70 or older with acute or convalescent COVID-19.

This clone was detected a few times. This sequence joins TRBV19 and TRBJ1-3; 8 positions match TRBD1. The V segment lost 1 base and the J segment 0 bases; nucleotides outside the gene matches: 5. Germline CDR1 LNHDA, CDR2 SQIVND (reference sequence). CDR3 length: 17 residues. Here the CDR3 DNA reads TGTGCCAGTAGTATAGTTGCAGGGGGCGTCTCTGGAAACACCATATATTTT. It specifies CASSIVAGGVSGNTIYF.

The chain uses TRBV5-4 and TRBJ1-6; 9 bases agree with TRBD1. With V trimmed by 4 bases and J by 9 bases, 8 bases remained unmatched. The CDR3 has 15 residues. CDR1 and CDR2 from the germline V gene are SGHNT and YYREEE (reference sequence). CDR3 sequence (DNA): TGTGCCAGCAGCCCCGGGGGGGACAGGGCTTCACCCCTCCACTTT. It codes for CASSPGGDRASPLHF.

J is TRBJ2-7 and V is TRBV28; 8 bases match TRBD2. Germline V gene data show CDR1 as MDHEN and CDR2 as SYDVKM. The CDR3 contains 14 residues. The junction had 6 bases not matched to a gene; V was cut back by 2 bases and J by 6 bases. The CDR3 DNA is TGTGCCAGCAGTTTACAGGGACTAGTAAGCGAGCAGTACTTC. It encodes CASSLQGLVSEQYF.

CDR3 sequence (DNA): TGTGCCAGCAGTCGTTCAGGAGATACGCAGTATTTT. It encodes CASSRSGDTQYF. The chain employs TRBV6-5 and TRBJ2-3; D remains ambiguous. CDR1 is MNHEY and CDR2 is SVGAGI in the germline V gene. This CDR3 is 12 amino acids long. The V end lost 5 bases, the J end lost 5 bases, and 8 bases lay between the germline ends.

This clone was recorded only once. This chain connects TRBV27 to TRBJ2-1; D unresolved. V was cut by 5 bases and J by 1 base, with 6 bases left in between. The CDR3 runs 13 residues. Per germline, CDR1 MNHEY and CDR2 SMNVEV (reference sequence). The CDR3 reads CASSKLSYNEQFF. The CDR3 DNA reads as TGTGCCAGCAGTAAGCTTTCCTACAATGAGCAGTTCTTC.

This CDR3 is CASSLGTQGQNEQYF. The CDR3 nucleotides read TGCGCCAGCAGCCTAGGGACCCAGGGACAGAACGAGCAGTACTTC. The rearrangement joins TRBV4-3 to TRBJ2-7; TRBD1 aligns across 7 bases. This CDR3 spans 15 amino acids. From germline, CDR1 is LGHNA and CDR2 YSLEER. After removal of 4 bases from V and 5 bases from J, the junction contained 11 bases not matched to a gene.

The V gene is TRBV12-3 or TRBV12-4, the J gene TRBJ1-1; the D is unclear. V gave up 1 base and J gave up 10 bases, with 7 bases separating them. The CDR3 is 11 amino acids. CDR3 residues: CASSLGRRAFF. For the CDR3, the DNA is TGTGCCAGCAGTTTAGGGAGACGAGCTTTCTTT.

This clone was counted once. The CDR3, as DNA: TGTGCCAGTAGTATCGGGAGCCCCTACGAGCAGTACTTC. Residues: CASSIGSPYEQYF. The chain uses TRBV19 and TRBJ2-7; tentative D call: TRBD2 (6 bases). Germline V CDR1 and CDR2: LNHDA, SQIVND (reference sequence). Trimming removed 3 bases from V and 2 bases from J, with 8 bases in between. The CDR3 has 13 residues.

The chain combines TRBV5-4 with TRBJ2-5; the match to TRBD2 covers 12 bases. CDR1 and CDR2 (germline): SGHNT, YYREEE (reference sequence). J gave up 7 bases and V 0 bases, and 10 bases lay outside the gene matches. The CDR3 runs to 17 residues. The CDR3 sequence: CASSLAGGLAGPATQYF. The CDR3 DNA reads as TGTGCCAGCAGCTTGGCCGGGGGACTAGCGGGCCCCGCGACCCAGTACTTC.

The chain has TRBV7-3 and TRBJ2-2; TRBD2 aligns across 8 bases. This CDR3 comprises 15 residues. The ends lost 5 bases at V and 5 bases at J; junction bases unmatched: 7. In germline, CDR1 is SGHTA, CDR2 FQGTGA. The CDR3 here is CASSPSAGGTGELFF. CDR3 coding DNA: TGTGCCAGCAGCCCCTCCGCGGGGGGTACCGGGGAGCTGTTTTTT.

The J gene is TRBJ1-6, the V gene TRBV18, with TRBD1 matching over 8 bases. Germline V gene lookup returns CDR1 KGHSH and CDR2 LQKENI. The CDR3 is 16 residues long. V lost 4 bases and J lost 5; bases outside the gene matches: 7. The CDR3 DNA sequence: TGTGCCAGCTCACGGGACAGGCAAAAGAATAATTCACCCCTCCACTTT. Its protein product is CASSRDRQKNNSPLHF.

The chain is built from TRBV5-1 and TRBJ2-5, with a weak D call TRBD2 (5 bases). V gave up 3 bases and J gave up 1 base, with 16 bases separating them. Germline V gives CDR1 SGHRS, CDR2 YFSETQ. The CDR3 is 16 residues long. Here the CDR3 reads CASSSGGGLVQETQYF. CDR3 coding DNA: TGCGCCAGCAGCTCCGGCGGAGGATTGGTCCAAGAGACCCAGTACTTC.

This chain links TRBV5-6 with TRBJ2-1; 7 bases match TRBD2. The germline V gene encodes CDR1 SGHDT and CDR2 YYEEEE. This CDR3 spans 11 amino acids. The V segment lost 2 bases and the J segment 13 bases; nucleotides outside the gene matches: 3. CDR3 DNA: TGTGCCAGCAGCTTCCAGCGGGGTCAGTTCTTC. This sequence encodes CASSFQRGQFF.

The V gene is TRBV19, the J gene TRBJ2-1; tentative D call: TRBD2 (6 bases). With 5 bases removed from V and 2 bases from J, the gap between germline ends came to 16 bases. CDR3 size: 16 residues. The V gene's germline CDR1 is LNHDA and CDR2 SQIVND (reference sequence). In DNA form, the CDR3 reads TGTGCCAGTAGTCCCCTGGCGGGAACCGCCTACAATGAGCAGTTCTTC. Encoded protein: CASSPLAGTAYNEQFF.

The CDR3 DNA follows: TGTGCCAGCAGCGTCCTCGGGTCCGTCTCTGGGGCCAACGTCCTGACTTTC. This gives the protein CASSVLGSVSGANVLTF. V gene TRBV9 combines with J gene TRBJ2-6; D is ambiguous. V shed 2 bases and J shed 0 bases, with 12 bases lying between them. Germline loops: CDR1 SGDLS, CDR2 YYNGEE. This CDR3 region has 17 residues.

This rearrangement joins TRBV19 to TRBJ2-3, with 8 bases matching TRBD2. This CDR3 region has 16 residues. The V gene end was trimmed by 4 bases and the J gene end by 1 base; junction bases not matched to a gene: 7. The germline V gene has CDR1 LNHDA and CDR2 SQIVND (reference sequence). CDR3 protein: CASSTILTSGTDTQYF. CDR3 bases: TGTGCCAGTAGTACCATTTTGACTAGCGGCACAGATACGCAGTATTTT.

The rearrangement uses TRBV5-1 and TRBJ2-7; D is possibly TRBD2 (6 bases). Trimming removed 0 bases from V and 5 bases from J, with 12 bases in between. The CDR3 runs 14 residues. Germline CDR1 reads SGHRS; CDR2 reads YFSETQ. The CDR3 reads CASSLGWGEDEQYF. The CDR3 nucleotides are TGCGCCAGCAGCTTGGGATGGGGGGAGGACGAGCAGTACTTC. The entire variable domain, with the rest obtained from reference TRBV5-1 and TRBJ2-7, is as follows: KAGVTQTPRYLIKTRGQQVTLSCSPISGHRSVSWYQQTPGQGLQFLFEYFSETQRNKGNFPGRFSGRQFSNSRSEMNVSTLELGDSALYLCASSLGWGEDEQYFGPGTRLTVT.

V and J are TRBV30 and TRBJ2-7, with TRBD2 identical over 7 bases. This CDR3 spans 16 amino acids. V gave up 1 base and J gave up 1 base; unmatched junction bases: 10. In germline, CDR1 is GTSNPN, CDR2 SVGIG (reference sequence). Here the CDR3 reads CAWSAAWGRVSYEQYF. In DNA form, the CDR3 reads TGTGCCTGGAGTGCTGCCTGGGGGAGGGTTTCCTACGAGCAGTACTTC.

This clone was detected only a few times. The rearrangement joins TRBV4-3 to TRBJ2-7; TRBD1 agrees at 9 bases. The CDR3 consists of 15 residues. Germline loops: CDR1 LGHNA, CDR2 YSLEER. V gave up 0 bases and J gave up 3 bases; unmatched junction bases: 3. In DNA, the CDR3 is TGCGCCAGCAGCCAAGAGGGACAGGGATACTACGAGCAGTACTTC. Protein sequence: CASSQEGQGYYEQYF.

This rearrangement joins TRBV3-1 (or the pseudogene TRBV3-2) to TRBJ1-6, with 7 bases matching TRBD1. V was pared by 3 bases and J by 4 bases, with 6 bases of the junction left unmatched. The CDR3 spans 16 residues. Per germline, CDR1 LGHDT and CDR2 YNNKEL (reference sequence). CDR3 protein: CASSHSGTAYNSPLHF. In DNA form, the CDR3 reads TGTGCCAGCAGCCATTCCGGGACAGCATATAATTCACCCCTCCACTTT.

This clone was seen only once. The chain combines TRBV3-1 (or the pseudogene TRBV3-2) with TRBJ1-3; D is undetermined. Trimming pared 0 bases from V and 0 bases from J, leaving 6 bases between. Germline V gene data show CDR1 as LGHDT and CDR2 as YNNKEL (reference sequence). The CDR3 extends over 15 amino acids. The CDR3 sequence is CASSQDVYSGNTIYF. CDR3 in DNA: TGTGCCAGCAGCCAAGATGTCTACTCTGGAAACACCATATATTTT.

This clone was picked up a small number of times. V usage is TRBV5-1 and J usage is TRBJ2-5; tentatively, D is TRBD2 (6 bases). V gave up 3 bases and J gave up 1 base, with 16 bases separating them. Looked up from germline, CDR1 is SGHRS and CDR2 is YFSETQ. The CDR3 has 16 residues. CDR3 residues: CASSWGDRDSQETQYF. The DNA of the CDR3 is TGCGCCAGCAGCTGGGGGGATCGGGACTCCCAAGAGACCCAGTACTTC.

The chain couples TRBV6-5 to TRBJ1-2, with 10 positions matching TRBD1. Trimming cost V 6 bases and J 5 bases; bases outside gene matches: 3. Germline CDR1 and CDR2: MNHEY and SVGAGI. The CDR3 loop spans 13 amino acids. The CDR3 reads CASSRTGGYGYTF. The CDR3 nucleotides are TGTGCCAGCAGCCGGACAGGGGGTTATGGCTACACCTTC.

The chain has TRBV5-6 and TRBJ2-1, with a tentative D call TRBD1 (6 bases). Germline V gene data show CDR1 as SGHDT and CDR2 as YYEEEE. This CDR3 is built from 13 residues. V lost 4 bases to trimming and J lost 8 bases, with 13 bases between them. The CDR3, as DNA: TGTGCCAGCAGCGTGGGGGCAGGGTATGAGCAGTTCTTC. As protein: CASSVGAGYEQFF.